Here is one T cell receptor beta chain with its context. This clonotype was seen only a few times. Its target antigen remains unknown. The record has no base qualities; no much larger clone is one base away. Reading the label with the study, this specimen's treatment or condition is: in vitro stimulation with specific CMV peptide epitopes to enrich CMV-specific T cells. This specimen comes from a study of T cell repertoires in cytomegalovirus infection (dated by TCRdb to the late 2010s). In the study overall: Peptide stimulations targeted recently identified HLA-C-restricted CMV epitopes, whose presentation resists viral immunomodulation, together with well-studied HLA-B-restricted epitopes. Donor HLA type was relevant to the analysis, as public TCR beta signatures indicated carriage of CMV infection together with the matching HLA type. Points the paper makes about the study in general: Carriers of CMV infection plus the relevant HLA type were discriminated by the cumulative frequency of public TCR beta family members in the study cohort and in an independent approximately 350-donor cohort. In the ex vivo response, HLA-C-restricted CMV-specific TCR beta clonotypes were dominant, and in two of eight donors the single most frequent clonotype came from this HLA-C-restricted group.

Sequencing was performed on an Illumina HiSeq 1500. TCRdb's own reprocessing of the public reads used fastp at Q25 and MiXCR and kept productive beta chains. Every distinct CDR3 protein forms one entry, paired with its most common genes and DNA. The sample table contains hundreds of thousands of distinct CDR3 sequences; only one count was recorded for roughly a third of them. The ten largest make up 17% of the sample. V is shortened by 5 bases, J by 0 bases, and the region joining them spans 23 bases. CDR3 length: 18 amino acids, cysteine to phenylalanine. Left in the record is the CDR3 DNA by itself, 54 bases read in frame from the first base. From a lookup of the germline V gene, CDR1 and CDR2 are MDHEN and SYDVKM.

The input for sequencing was cultured PBMCs, taken from culture after CMV antigen stimulation. The origin of this receptor is a human donor in good health (CMV status not recorded). Some clones in this sample may be carry-over from other donors' samples. In this chain, TRBV28 is recombined with TRBJ2-7, with the D call tentatively TRBD1 or TRBD2, each fitting 5 bases. The CDR3 reads as follows: CASSLQASIVRDSYEQYF. At the DNA level, the sequence is TGTGCCAGCAGTCTACAGGCCTCTATTGTGAGGGACTCCTACGAGCAGTACTTC.